Below, 25 T cell receptor beta chains from the same sample are listed, as sequenced in a study of siplizumab effects on memory and regulatory T cells. Clones were read by immunoSEQ multiplex PCR, and TCRdb kept only the in-frame ones, dropping some. The sample holds 98,000 or so clones, more than 85% seen once. Sequenced sample: Tregs sorted from blood. Receptor source: a human donor in good health.

The genes are TRBV6-6 and TRBJ1-1; D ambiguous. The ends were cut back, 0 bases at V and 1 base at J, with 9 bases in the middle. CDR1 is MNHNY, CDR2 SVGAGI, per germline (reference sequence). There are 15 residues in the CDR3. CDR3 sequence reads: CASSYSSTRNTEAFF. DNA for the CDR3: TGTGCCAGCAGTTACTCTTCCACGAGGAACACTGAAGCTTTCTTT.

The V gene is TRBV9, the J gene TRBJ1-4; 7 bases line up with TRBD1. The CDR3 has 14 residues. The germline V gene has CDR1 SGDLS and CDR2 YYNGEE. The J segment lost 7 bases and the V segment lost 4 bases, leaving 7 bases of the junction unmatched. The CDR3 sequence is CASSSGTEGEKLFF. CDR3 nucleotides: TGTGCCAGCAGCTCCGGGACAGAGGGTGAAAAACTGTTTTTT.

This clone was recorded a few times. The chain employs TRBV2 and TRBJ2-2; a possible D gene is TRBD1 (5 bases). The CDR3 spans 11 residues. The germline V and J ends were trimmed by 7 bases and 7 bases, with 7 bases remaining between them. Per the germline V gene, CDR1 is SNHLY and CDR2 is FYNNEI. This chain's CDR3 is CASKQGGELFF. The DNA of the CDR3 is TGTGCCAGCAAGCAGGGCGGGGAGCTGTTTTTT. The variable domain in full, completed from reference TRBV2 and TRBJ2-2, reads EPEVTQTPSHQVTQMGQEVILRCVPISNHLYFYWYRQILGQKVEFLVSFYNNEISEKSEIFDDQFSVERPDGSNFTLKIRSTKLEDSAMYFCASKQGGELFFGEGSRLTVL.

The rearrangement links TRBV5-1 to TRBJ1-2, with 9 bases matching TRBD1. Germline-derived CDR1 and CDR2 are SGHRS and YFSETQ. The CDR3 contains 16 residues. V gave up 5 bases and J gave up 7 bases; unmatched junction bases: 15. The CDR3 DNA follows: TGCGCCAGCAGGCAGACATCCGGGACAGGGCTATTTGGCTACACCTTC. Translated: CASRQTSGTGLFGYTF.

The rearrangement joins TRBV27 to TRBJ2-3; 7 bases map to TRBD1. Losses at the gene ends were 3 bases for V and 1 base for J; bases not matched to a gene: 7. Germline V gene lookup returns CDR1 MNHEY and CDR2 SMNVEV (reference sequence). CDR3 length equals 16 residues. CDR3 loop: CASSFLRTGGTDTQYF. DNA for the CDR3: TGTGCCAGCAGTTTCTTAAGAACAGGGGGCACAGATACGCAGTATTTT.

This sequence joins TRBV30 and TRBJ2-6; D is unresolved. Germline V CDR1 and CDR2: GTSNPN, SVGIG (reference sequence). The CDR3 loop spans 12 amino acids. Trimming cost V 6 bases and J 4 bases, with 7 bases left between them. CDR3 sequence reads: CACSVGANVLTF. CDR3 sequence (DNA): TGTGCCTGCTCCGTAGGGGCCAACGTCCTGACTTTC.

The J gene is TRBJ1-2, the V gene TRBV19; D not resolved. The CDR3 is made up of 13 amino acids. V dropped 6 bases and J dropped 8 bases, with 16 bases sitting between them. Germline CDR1 reads LNHDA; CDR2 reads SQIVND (reference sequence). In DNA, the CDR3 is TGTGCCAGTAGGTGGACGGCAACGGGAGGCTACACCTTC. Translated: CASRWTATGGYTF.

V and J are TRBV6-6 and TRBJ1-2, with 7 nucleotides matching TRBD1. Trimming removed 3 bases from V and 6 bases from J; junction bases left unmatched: 7. Germline CDR1 is MNHNY and CDR2 is SVGAGI (reference sequence). This CDR3 comprises 14 residues. The CDR3 reads CASSYRDSLDGYTF. The CDR3 DNA reads TGTGCCAGCAGTTATAGGGACAGTCTTGATGGCTACACCTTC.

As regards this clone: The sample carries other DNA sequences with the same CDR3. The chain links TRBV18 to TRBJ2-1; D call uncertain. CDR1 is KGHSH and CDR2 is LQKENI in the germline V gene. The CDR3 length is 11 residues. Trimming took off 6 bases at V and 6 bases at J, with 6 bases between the two ends. The CDR3 spells CASSPANEQFF. The CDR3 DNA reads TGTGCCAGCTCCCCGGCCAATGAGCAGTTCTTC.

This chain uses TRBV11-1 with TRBJ2-5, with D perhaps TRBD1 (5 bases). This CDR3 spans 14 amino acids. CDR1 is SGHAT, CDR2 FQDESV, per germline (reference sequence). Deletions cut 5 bases from V and 4 bases from J, with 14 bases between. The CDR3 DNA sequence: TGTGCCAGCAGCCCACAGGTTGTGGTAGAGACCCAGTACTTC. Amino acid sequence: CASSPQVVVETQYF.

The rearrangement links TRBV18 to TRBJ2-1, with 8 bases identical to TRBD2. The trim removed 4 bases at V and 3 bases at J, leaving 8 bases unmatched. The CDR3 spans 16 residues. Germline values: CDR1 KGHSH, CDR2 LQKENI. In DNA, the CDR3 is TGTGCCAGCTCACGTAAACCGGGACTAGGCTACAATGAGCAGTTCTTC. Residues: CASSRKPGLGYNEQFF.

CDR3: CASSSDRDYEQYF. The CDR3 nucleotides read TGTGCCAGCAGCTCGGACAGGGATTACGAGCAGTACTTC. The chain uses TRBV11-1 and TRBJ2-7; 8 bases fit TRBD1. This CDR3 region has 13 residues. CDR1 is SGHAT, CDR2 FQDESV, per germline (reference sequence). Germline trimming cut 4 bases from V and 4 bases from J; bases unmatched to any gene: 3.

V is TRBV6-6 and J is TRBJ1-1, with D unresolved. V lost 6 bases, J lost 4 bases, and 12 bases lay in between. Germline CDR1 and CDR2: MNHNY and SVGAGI (reference sequence). The CDR3 sequence is 13 residues long. The DNA of the CDR3 is TGTGCCAGCAGCACGAGACGGCCCACTGAAGCTTTCTTT. Translating gives CASSTRRPTEAFF.

The chain has TRBV5-8 and TRBJ2-7, with 8 nucleotides matching TRBD2. The ends lost 0 bases at V and 2 bases at J; junction bases unmatched: 7. CDR3 length equals 16 residues. Germline lookup yields CDR1 SGHTS and CDR2 YDEGEE. As DNA, the CDR3 is TGTGCCAGCAGCTTGGAAGGATTAGCGGGGCCCTACGAGCAGTACTTC. This codes for CASSLEGLAGPYEQYF.

This clone was picked up a small number of times. The J gene is TRBJ1-1, the V gene TRBV19; 8 positions agree with TRBD1. This CDR3 contains 14 residues. V trimming: 7 bases; J trimming: 4 bases; junction bases outside the gene matches: 8. Germline CDR1 reads LNHDA; CDR2 reads SQIVND (reference sequence). CDR3 bases: TGTGCCAGTACGCCAGACAGGGGAAGCACTGAAGCTTTCTTT. Translating it yields CASTPDRGSTEAFF.

The chain uses TRBV10-3 and TRBJ1-1, with 7 bases matching TRBD1. Germline V gives CDR1 ENHRY, CDR2 SYGVKD. V lost 4 bases to trimming and J lost 3 bases; unmatched junction nucleotides: 2. The CDR3 runs 13 residues. CDR3 bases: TGTGCCATCAGTGTTGGGACAGACACTGAAGCTTTCTTT. It is translated as CAISVGTDTEAFF.

The chain joins TRBV19 to TRBJ2-6, with unresolved D. This CDR3 has 16 residues. Looked up from germline, CDR1 is LNHDA and CDR2 is SQIVND (reference sequence). Trimming pared 5 bases from V and 1 base from J, leaving 12 bases between. CDR3 nucleotides: TGTGCCAGTAGTTTGGGCTCCTTTTCTGGGGCCAACGTCCTGACTTTC. Translation gives CASSLGSFSGANVLTF.

This chain connects TRBV19 to TRBJ1-1; TRBD1 matches at 8 bases. The CDR3 runs to 15 residues. CDR1 LNHDA and CDR2 SQIVND come from the germline V gene (reference sequence). The V and J ends lost 5 bases and 9 bases, in that order; junction bases with no gene match: 14. The DNA of the CDR3 is TGTGCCAGTAGTCTAAGACAGGGGTCGCGTACGCAAGCTTTCTTT. This encodes CASSLRQGSRTQAFF.

The genes are TRBV15 and TRBJ1-2; 7 nucleotides agree with TRBD1. CDR3 length equals 14 residues. The germline CDR1 and CDR2 sequences are LNHNV and YYDKDF (reference sequence). V shed 0 bases, J shed 7 bases, and the junction held 5 bases outside the gene matches. CDR3 DNA sequence: TGTGCCACCAGCAGAGATTTCGAGGGGGCTGGCTACACCTTC. Translated: CATSRDFEGAGYTF.

On this clone: The same CDR3 is also encoded by other DNA sequences in this sample. The chain is built from TRBV5-1 and TRBJ2-5; no firm D call. CDR1 SGHRS and CDR2 YFSETQ come from the germline V gene. V was trimmed by 4 bases and J by 2 bases, leaving 6 bases between them. This CDR3 is 12 amino acids long. The CDR3 protein is CASSPGQETQYF. CDR3 DNA sequence: TGCGCCAGCAGCCCTGGTCAAGAGACCCAGTACTTC.

This chain connects TRBV27 to TRBJ2-7; 7 bases agree with TRBD1. The junction had 7 bases not matched to a gene; V was cut back by 4 bases and J by 1 base. The CDR3 has 15 amino acids. Germline loops: CDR1 MNHEY, CDR2 SMNVEV (reference sequence). The CDR3 DNA follows: TGTGCCAGCAGTTCAAGGGGGCTTCTTTCCTACGAGCAGTACTTC. It codes for CASSSRGLLSYEQYF.

The chain combines TRBV5-1 with TRBJ2-3; no reliable D call. Trimming stripped 0 bases from V and 6 bases from J, with 8 bases between. The CDR3 contains 13 residues. Per germline, CDR1 SGHRS and CDR2 YFSETQ. CDR3 sequence reads: CASSLAYLDTQYF. DNA of the CDR3: TGCGCCAGCAGCTTGGCCTATCTTGATACGCAGTATTTT. The full variable domain, in which reference TRBV5-1 and TRBJ2-3 provide the parts outside the CDR3, is KAGVTQTPRYLIKTRGQQVTLSCSPISGHRSVSWYQQTPGQGLQFLFEYFSETQRNKGNFPGRFSGRQFSNSRSEMNVSTLELGDSALYLCASSLAYLDTQYFGPGTRLTVL.

The V call is TRBV6-1, the J call TRBJ1-6; D is ambiguous. Germline V gene lookup returns CDR1 MNHNS and CDR2 SASEGT. This CDR3 is 15 amino acids long. Trimming shortened V by 3 bases and J by 1 base, and 7 bases separated the two germline ends. The DNA of the CDR3 is TGTGCCAGCAGTGACATGGGATCCTATAATTCACCCCTCCACTTT. Its translation is CASSDMGSYNSPLHF.

The rearrangement joins TRBV27 to TRBJ1-4; 8 nucleotides match TRBD1. The germline gives CDR1 MNHEY, CDR2 SMNVEV (reference sequence). This CDR3 contains 15 residues. V lost 8 bases to trimming and J lost 7 bases; unmatched junction nucleotides: 12. The CDR3 DNA sequence: TGTGCCAGCCGCGGGACAGGCTTCGCCCGTGAAAAACTGTTTTTT. Its protein product is CASRGTGFAREKLFF. Complete variable domain (other parts from reference TRBV27 and TRBJ1-4): EAQVTQNPRYLITVTGKKLTVTCSQNMNHEYMSWYRQDPGLGLRQIYYSMNVEVTDKGDVPEGYKVSRKEKRNFPLILESPSPNQTSLYFCASRGTGFAREKLFFGSGTQLSVL.

This clone appeared a few times. The genes are TRBV28 and TRBJ1-5; D is ambiguous. The V gene lost 3 bases and the J gene lost 0 bases, with 9 bases spanning the gap. CDR1 is MDHEN and CDR2 is SYDVKM in the germline V gene. The CDR3 has 15 amino acids. CDR3: CASSFERYSNQPQHF. In DNA form, the CDR3 reads TGTGCCAGCAGTTTTGAGAGATATAGCAATCAGCCCCAGCATTTT.